This paragraph reports one TCR beta chain. Libraries were prepared by immunoSEQ multiplex PCR; TCRdb keeps only in-frame clonotypes and omits some of them. The repertoire has 70,000 to 85,000 clones, 80% to 95% of them found once; the top ten carry approximately 4.8%. These data originate in a study of blood T cell repertoires in COVID-19. The CDR3 runs 15 residues. With V trimmed by 7 bases and J by 6 bases, 9 bases remained unmatched. The V gene's germline CDR1 is MNHEY and CDR2 SMNVEV (reference sequence). The sample was peripheral blood. This clonotype originated in a woman aged 60 to 75 with active COVID-19. The chain has TRBV27 and TRBJ2-7; TRBD2 matches 13 bases. The CDR3 is CASTPTSGRASEQYF. CDR3 coding DNA: TGTGCCAGCACCCCAACTAGCGGGAGGGCCTCCGAGCAGTACTTC.